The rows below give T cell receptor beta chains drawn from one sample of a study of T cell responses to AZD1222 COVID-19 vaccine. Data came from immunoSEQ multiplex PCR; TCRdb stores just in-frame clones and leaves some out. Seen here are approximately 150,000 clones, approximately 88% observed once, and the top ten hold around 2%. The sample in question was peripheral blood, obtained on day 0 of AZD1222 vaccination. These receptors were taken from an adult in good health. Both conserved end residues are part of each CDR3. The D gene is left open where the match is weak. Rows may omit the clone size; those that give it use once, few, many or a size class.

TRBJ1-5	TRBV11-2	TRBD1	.	TGTGCCAGCAGCCAATCGGGAGGGGGCGGTCAGCCCCAGCATTTT	CASSQSGGGGQPQHF
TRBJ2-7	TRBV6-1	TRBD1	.	TGTGCCAGCAGTGAATCAACGGACAGGGGCCTGCTGGGCTACGAGCAGTACTTC	CASSESTDRGLLGYEQYF
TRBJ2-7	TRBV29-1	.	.	TGCAGCGTTGACGTCCCCAGGGGGGATGGGTACGAGCAGTACTTC	CSVDVPRGDGYEQYF
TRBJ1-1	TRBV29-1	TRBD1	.	TGCAGCGTGGGGACAGGGTTGAACACTGAAGCTTTCTTT	CSVGTGLNTEAFF
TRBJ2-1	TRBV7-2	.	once	TGTGCCAGCAGCTTGGCAGCCAAGAACCACAATGAGCAGTTCTTC	CASSLAAKNHNEQFF
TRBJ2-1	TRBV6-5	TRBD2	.	TGTGCCAGCAGTCGGACTAGCGGGAGTTCGAGTGAGCAGTTCTTC	CASSRTSGSSSEQFF
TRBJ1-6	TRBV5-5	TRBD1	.	TGTGCCAGCAGCCGGACAGGGGAAGGTTGGAGCTCCTATAATTCACCCCTCCACTTT	CASSRTGEGWSSYNSPLHF
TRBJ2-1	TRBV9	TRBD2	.	TGTGCCAGCAGCGTAGTTGGTAGCGGGACCAATGAGCAGTTCTTC	CASSVVGSGTNEQFF
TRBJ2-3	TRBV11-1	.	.	TGTGCCAGCAGCTCCGACAGGTCGGGAACAGATACGCAGTATTTT	CASSSDRSGTDTQYF
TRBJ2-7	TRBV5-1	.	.	TGCGCCAGCAGCGCATCCGGGAGCTCCTACGAGCAGTACTTC	CASSASGSSYEQYF
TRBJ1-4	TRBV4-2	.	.	TGTGCCAGCAGCGGGCCCGAGGATGAAAAACTGTTTTTT	CASSGPEDEKLFF
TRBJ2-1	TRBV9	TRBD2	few	TGTGCCAGCAGCCCTAAACCGGGACTAGCGGGGGACAATGAGCAGTTCTTC	CASSPKPGLAGDNEQFF
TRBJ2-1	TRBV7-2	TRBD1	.	TGTGCCAGCAGCTTATTTGGGACAGGGGGCCTCAATGAGCAGTTCTTC	CASSLFGTGGLNEQFF
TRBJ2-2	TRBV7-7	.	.	TGTGCTAGCAGCTTCGACTCGGCCGGGGAGCTGTTTTTT	CASSFDSAGELFF
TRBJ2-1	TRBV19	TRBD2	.	TGTGCCAGTAGTATCCTTAGCGGGACCTCTTGGATGGAGCAGTTCTTC	CASSILSGTSWMEQFF
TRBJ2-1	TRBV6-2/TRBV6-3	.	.	TGTGCCAGCAGTTTTGGACAGGAGCAGTTCTTC	CASSFGQEQFF
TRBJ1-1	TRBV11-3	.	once	TGTGCCAGCAGCTCCCAGGGATTTAATGAAGCTTTCTTT	CASSSQGFNEAFF
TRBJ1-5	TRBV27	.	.	TGTGCCAGCTCGGGGGGCAATCAGCCCCAGCATTTT	CASSGGNQPQHF
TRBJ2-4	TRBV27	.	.	TGTGCCAGCAGTTTATCGGGTCAAAACATTCAGTACTTC	CASSLSGQNIQYF
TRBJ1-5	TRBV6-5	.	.	TGTGCCAGCAAATCAGGCCAGCCCCAGCATTTT	CASKSGQPQHF
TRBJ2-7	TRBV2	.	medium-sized	TGTGCCAGCAGTTTGGGAGTTTCCTACGAGCAGTACTTC	CASSLGVSYEQYF
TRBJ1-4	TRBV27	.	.	TGTGCCACCCGCAGTGCCGGCTCTGGAGAAAAACTGTTTTTT	CATRSAGSGEKLFF
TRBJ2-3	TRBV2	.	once	TGTGCCAGCAGGGGGCGGGGGCTAGCGGTGGGCACAGATACGCAGTATTTT	CASRGRGLAVGTDTQYF
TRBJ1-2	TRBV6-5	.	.	TGTGCCAGCAGGACCGGACAGTCTCGTTATGGCTACACCTTC	CASRTGQSRYGYTF
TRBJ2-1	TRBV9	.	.	TGTGCCAGCAGCACAATCCACAGTGCCGAGCAGTTCTTC	CASSTIHSAEQFF
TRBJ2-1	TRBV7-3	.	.	TGTGCCAGCAGCGAGGGGGGTGAGCAGTTCTTC	CASSEGGEQFF
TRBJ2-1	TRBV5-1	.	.	TGCGCCAGCAGCCCCGTAGGGGCGGAGTCCTACAATGAGCAGTTCTTC	CASSPVGAESYNEQFF
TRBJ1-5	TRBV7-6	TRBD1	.	TGTGCCAGCAGCTTAGCTTCCGGGACAGGGTTTAATCAGCCCCAGCATTTT	CASSLASGTGFNQPQHF
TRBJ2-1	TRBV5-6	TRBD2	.	TGTGCCAGCAGCCCAGCGGGAGTACCGAATGAGCAGTTCTTC	CASSPAGVPNEQFF
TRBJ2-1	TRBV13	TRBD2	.	TGTGCCAGCAGCACCGGGCGGGGGAAGATGAATGAGCAGTTCTTC	CASSTGRGKMNEQFF
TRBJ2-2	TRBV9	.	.	TGTGCCAGCAGCGTGAGTGGCCCTAGAAAGACCGGGGAGCTGTTTTTT	CASSVSGPRKTGELFF
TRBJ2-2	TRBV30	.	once	TGTGCTCTGGAGTCGGGGGGCGGTTTCACCGGGGAGCTGTTTTTT	CALESGGGFTGELFF
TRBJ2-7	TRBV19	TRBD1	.	TGTGCCAGTCCCGGGACAGGGATCTACGAGCAGTACTTC	CASPGTGIYEQYF
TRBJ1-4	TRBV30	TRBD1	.	TGTGCCTCCGACGGGACAGGGGCAACTAATGAAAAACTGTTTTTT	CASDGTGATNEKLFF
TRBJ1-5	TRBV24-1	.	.	TGTGCCACACAGGGAGACAATCAGCCCCAGCATTTT	CATQGDNQPQHF
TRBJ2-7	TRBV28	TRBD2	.	TGTGCCAGCTGGAGTAGCGGGAGGTACGAGCAGTACTTC	CASWSSGRYEQYF
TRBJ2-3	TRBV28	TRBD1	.	TGTGCCAGCCCACCTACCGGGACAGGATTCACAGATACGCAGTATTTT	CASPPTGTGFTDTQYF
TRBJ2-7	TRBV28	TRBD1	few	TGTGCCAGCAGTTCCCGGACAGGGCGAAACGAGCAGTACTTC	CASSSRTGRNEQYF
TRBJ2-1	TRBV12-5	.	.	TGTGCTAGTGCCCCAGGGGGGCCCATCGACAATGAGCAGTTCTTC	CASAPGGPIDNEQFF
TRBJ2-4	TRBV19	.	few	TGTGCCAGTAGTATGTTTGGGGAAAACATTCAGTACTTC	CASSMFGENIQYF